Listed below are T cell receptor beta chains from one sample, sequenced in a study of CD8 T cells in Susac syndrome. One entry per CDR3 protein results from TCRdb running MiXCR on the immunoSEQ multiplex PCR reads. Among roughly 120,000 distinct CDR3 sequences listed, approximately 96% were seen once. Sequencing input: CD4+ T cells from PBMCs. All receptors come from a human donor in good health. The CDR3 runs from the conserved cysteine through the conserved F or W. A D gene is named only where the DNA matches it firmly. Where a row states a size, it is once, few, many or the class of an expanded clone; other rows omit it.

CDR3 length | J gene | D gene | clone size | V gene | CDR3 DNA | CDR3 protein
15 | TRBJ1-1 | - | - | TRBV3-1 | TGTGCCAGCAGCCCAAATACCGGGACCTTCAATCCAGCTTTCTTT | CASSPNTGTFNPAFF
14 | TRBJ2-3 | - | - | TRBV12-3/TRBV12-4 | TGTGCCAGCAGCGTGGGCACGGGGACAGATACGCAGTATTTT | CASSVGTGTDTQYF
15 | TRBJ2-3 | - | - | TRBV6-6 | TGTGCCAGCAGTTATGTGGGAGTGACCCAAGATACGCAGTATTTT | CASSYVGVTQDTQYF
16 | TRBJ2-3 | TRBD2 | once | TRBV19 | TGTGCCAGTAGTAGACTAGCGGGTCAGGCAACAGGTACGCAGTATTTT | CASSRLAGQATGTQYF
15 | TRBJ2-2 | - | - | TRBV5-1 | TGCGCCAGCAGCGGCCGGGACTTTAACACCGGGGAGCTGTTTTTT | CASSGRDFNTGELFF
11 | TRBJ1-2 | - | - | TRBV2 | TGTGCCAGCAGTGAACGACAAGGCTACACCTTC | CASSERQGYTF
17 | TRBJ2-4 | - | - | TRBV24-1 | TGTGCCACCAGTGACAGACAGGCCCTGATAGCCAAAAACATTCAGTACTTC | CATSDRQALIAKNIQYF
15 | TRBJ2-5 | - | - | TRBV7-2 | TGTGCCAGCAGCCCCCAAAGGGGACACGAAGGGACCCAGTACTTC | CASSPQRGHEGTQYF
16 | TRBJ1-3 | TRBD1 | - | TRBV20-1 | TGCAGTGCTAGAGAAAGGACAGGGAGCTCTGGAAACACCATATATTTT | CSARERTGSSGNTIYF
14 | TRBJ2-3 | - | - | TRBV5-6 | TGTGCCAGCAGCTTAGGTGATACAGGAGATACGCAGTATTTT | CASSLGDTGDTQYF
13 | TRBJ1-2 | - | few | TRBV18 | TGTGCCAGCTCACCTGGGACAAACTATGGCTACACCTTC | CASSPGTNYGYTF
15 | TRBJ1-1 | - | - | TRBV5-1 | TGCGCCAGCAGCTTGAACCCAGGGAGTCCCACTGAAGCTTTCTTT | CASSLNPGSPTEAFF
15 | TRBJ1-2 | - | - | TRBV19 | TGTGCCAGTACCGATGGGGGGGGACGCTACTATGGCTACACCTTC | CASTDGGGRYYGYTF
12 | TRBJ1-1 | - | - | TRBV29-1 | TGCAGCGTTGTGTCGGGTGGGACTGAAGCTTTCTTT | CSVVSGGTEAFF
14 | TRBJ2-1 | - | - | TRBV4-2 | TGTGCCAGCAGCCAAGCTTCACAGGGTAATGAGCAGTTCTTC | CASSQASQGNEQFF
14 | TRBJ2-1 | - | - | TRBV29-1 | TGCAGCGTTGAACCGGGCCTCGGATCTGGTGAGCAGTTCTTC | CSVEPGLGSGEQFF
17 | TRBJ2-3 | TRBD2 | - | TRBV6-2/TRBV6-3 | TGTGCCAGCAGTTACTCGATTCTAGCGGGAGGATCCGATACGCAGTATTTT | CASSYSILAGGSDTQYF
15 | TRBJ2-1 | TRBD1 | - | TRBV12-3/TRBV12-4 | TGTGCCAGCAGCGCCGGGACAGGAGCCTACAATGAGCAGTTCTTC | CASSAGTGAYNEQFF
15 | TRBJ1-1 | - | - | TRBV2 | TGTGCCAGCAGTCCCCTGGGCCCATCGCCTTCAGGAGCTTTCTTT | CASSPLGPSPSGAFF
13 | TRBJ2-7 | TRBD1 | - | TRBV6-2/TRBV6-3 | TGTGCCAGCAGTTCCCCCTACAGGGGCGAGCAGTACTTC | CASSSPYRGEQYF
14 | TRBJ2-3 | - | - | TRBV20-1 | TGCAGTGCTAGAGATCCGGGCCCTGGGGATACGCAGTATTTT | CSARDPGPGDTQYF
13 | TRBJ1-1 | - | once | TRBV5-1 | TGCGCCAGCAGCAATCAGGGATCCACTGAAGCTTTCTTT | CASSNQGSTEAFF
14 | TRBJ2-5 | - | - | TRBV20-1 | TGCAGTGCTAGAACGCTCTCCGGAGGAGAGACCCAGTACTTC | CSARTLSGGETQYF
13 | TRBJ2-1 | TRBD2 | - | TRBV29-1 | TGCAGCGTTGAAGGGACTAGGTACAATGAGCAGTTCTTC | CSVEGTRYNEQFF
13 | TRBJ2-5 | - | - | TRBV14 | TGTGCCAGCAGCCCCCTTCCCGAGGAGACCCAGTACTTC | CASSPLPEETQYF
17 | TRBJ1-1 | - | - | TRBV5-1 | TGCGCCAGCAGCTTGGCCATTCAAGGGCACGGGAGCACTGAAGCTTTCTTT | CASSLAIQGHGSTEAFF
13 | TRBJ1-1 | TRBD1 | - | TRBV20-1 | TGCAGTGCTAGAGCGACAGGGACCACTGAAGCTTTCTTT | CSARATGTTEAFF
15 | TRBJ1-1 | - | once | TRBV7-2 | TGTGCCAGCAGGCCCCAACGAGGGAAAGTCGGGGAAGCTTTCTTT | CASRPQRGKVGEAFF
14 | TRBJ1-2 | - | - | TRBV7-9 | TGTGCCAGCAGCTTAGCAAGGGACCGCTATGGCTACACCTTC | CASSLARDRYGYTF
14 | TRBJ2-5 | - | - | TRBV7-2 | TGTGCCAGCGCTGAAGGAGGGCCCCAAGAGACCCAGTACTTC | CASAEGGPQETQYF
15 | TRBJ2-1 | TRBD2 | - | TRBV20-1 | TGCAGTGCCTCCTCCGGACTAGCGATCTACAATGAGCAGTTCTTC | CSASSGLAIYNEQFF
15 | TRBJ2-2 | - | once | TRBV19 | TGTGCCAGTAGTCCTCAGATAGCGAACACCGGGGAGCTGTTTTTT | CASSPQIANTGELFF
16 | TRBJ2-7 | TRBD2 | - | TRBV29-1 | TGCAGCGTCCGACTAGCGGGAGTTAAACCCATCTACGAGCAGTACTTC | CSVRLAGVKPIYEQYF
14 | TRBJ1-2 | - | - | TRBV4-3 | TGCGCCAGCAGCCAGGATGGGCAGAACTATGGCTACACCTTC | CASSQDGQNYGYTF
17 | TRBJ2-2 | TRBD2 | once | TRBV19 | TGTGCCAGTAGTATCTGGCTAGCGGGAGACCGAACCGGGGAGCTGTTTTTT | CASSIWLAGDRTGELFF
15 | TRBJ2-2 | - | - | TRBV18 | TGTGCCAGCTCTCCCAAACTGTCAAACACCGGGGAGCTGTTTTTT | CASSPKLSNTGELFF
17 | TRBJ2-2 | TRBD1 | - | TRBV9 | TGTGCCAGCAGTCCTCAGGGTAGGGACAGGGTTACCGGGGAGCTGTTTTTT | CASSPQGRDRVTGELFF
15 | TRBJ2-5 | - | - | TRBV15 | TGTGCCACCAGCAGAGATCAGGGCAGAGGAGAGACCCAGTACTTC | CATSRDQGRGETQYF
13 | TRBJ2-1 | - | - | TRBV7-2 | TGTGCCAGCAGCTTAGGCGATCTCTATGAGCAGTTCTTC | CASSLGDLYEQFF
15 | TRBJ2-7 | - | - | TRBV18 | TGTGCCAGCTCCCCGGGAGGGACAGGGTACCACGAGCAGTACTTC | CASSPGGTGYHEQYF
15 | TRBJ2-3 | TRBD1 | - | TRBV7-2 | TGTGCCAGCAGCTTAGATCAGGGGGCTCGAGATACGCAGTATTTT | CASSLDQGARDTQYF
15 | TRBJ1-1 | - | - | TRBV20-1 | TGCAGTGCTAGAGACTGGGGGGCAGGGAACACTGAAGCTTTCTTT | CSARDWGAGNTEAFF
14 | TRBJ1-4 | - | - | TRBV20-1 | TGCAGTGCTAGGGAGGGGGGGGCAGGGGAAAAACTGTTTTTT | CSAREGGAGEKLFF
13 | TRBJ2-1 | - | - | TRBV2 | TGTGCCAGCAGCCCGAGCTACTACAATGAGCAGTTCTTC | CASSPSYYNEQFF
16 | TRBJ2-3 | - | once | TRBV14 | TGTGCCAGCAGCCCCCGTCGAGCTGCTAGCACAGATACGCAGTATTTT | CASSPRRAASTDTQYF